This T cell receptor (beta chain) was profiled in a study of STAT5B mutations in CD4+ large granular lymphocyte leukemia. This was a survey-level run. Method: immunoSEQ multiplex PCR; TCRdb's copy keeps in-frame clones and lacks some. The table includes 30,000 to 40,000 clones, 69% detected once. Controls came from buffy coats of healthy blood donors. Study outcomes and limitations: The CD4+ versus CD8+ T-LGLL clonality difference may reflect limited sample size.

This CDR3 has 15 residues. Germline V gene sequence: CDR1 GTSNPN, CDR2 SVGIG (reference sequence). The junction had 6 bases not matched to a gene; V was cut back by 4 bases and J by 6 bases. Details on this clone: Its specificity is not known.

This receptor was taken from a human donor in good health. Sequencing was carried out using CD4+ T cells from blood buffy coats. The genes are TRBV30 and TRBJ1-6; TRBD1 matches 10 bases. The CDR3 bases are TGTGCCTGGAATCGCCGGGACAGGGGTAATTCACCCCTCCACTTT. It codes for CAWNRRDRGNSPLHF.